Included here is one TCR beta chain sequence, with context. Its specificity is unknown. A second about 7 to 11 cycle PCR used barcoded and J-beta primers. TCRdb analysed the 5' RACE reads with MiXCR anew, one entry per CDR3 protein. The repertoire includes a few hundred thousand distinct CDR3 sequences, about 52% of them detected once, and about 54% sits in the top ten. The CDR3 covers 14 residues. From germline, CDR1 is DFQATT and CDR2 SNEGSKA (reference sequence). J gave up 5 bases and V 1 base, and 7 bases lay outside the gene matches. This record belongs to a study of blood T cells in healthy people across ages. Study-wide results and limits: Per-million-T-cell TCR beta diversity fell roughly linearly with age. Without sorted subsets, naive and antigen-experienced compartments could not be conclusively compared. The percentage of naive T cells correlated strongly with TCR beta diversity.

Each sample had at least 6.5 million PBMCs isolated. The J gene is TRBJ2-5, the V gene TRBV20-1; TRBD2 agrees at 7 bases. Specimen: blood. This TCR came from a man aged 55 to 70 in good health. CDR3 region: CSARGGGGWETQYF. The CDR3 DNA follows: TGCAGTGCTAGAGGGGGGGGTGGCTGGGAGACCCAGTACTTC.